This note documents a single T cell receptor beta chain sequence. Its antigen is unknown. Base qualities are missing; no much larger clone stands one base away. These data belong to a study of blood T cell repertoires in COVID-19 (TCRdb year 2020). In the study overall: The collaborator samples originated in the United States, Italy and Spain and spanned the acute and convalescent phases of COVID-19. HLA class I and class II types, where available, came from metadata supplied by the sample provider rather than from assay-based typing. The repertoires were made available in a free public database intended to serve as a resource for research on the immune response to SARS-CoV-2. The prospective study material was composed of cDNA or gDNA derived from T cells, B-cell-depleted T cells, or PBMCs. The sample metadata nearly always contained a de-identified subject ID, COVID-19 status, age in years and sex. Deeply sampled blood TCRbeta repertoires from subjects exposed to, actively infected with, or recovered from COVID-19 were included in the dataset. The samples were drawn from two sources: the first 160 participants of the ongoing ImmuneRACE study, and some 1,300 subjects contributed by 6 global collaborators. What the research found in general, with its limitations: Clinical and demographic metadata were provided uncurated, with the amount varying by source and participant.

CDR1 is given as MDHEN and CDR2 as SYDVKM, both from the germline V gene. Trimming costs V 5 bases and J 0 bases, and their ends lie 14 bases apart. From cysteine to phenylalanine, the CDR3 is 17 amino acids long. The CDR3 DNA has 51 bases and is translated from base 1. The collaborating institutions used their own protocols to collect whole blood in K2EDTA tubes. Collaborator samples were shipped for TCRbeta analysis as frozen whole blood, isolated PBMCs, or DNA extracted from either sample type. The immunoSEQ Assay, a bias-controlled multiplex PCR, was used to amplify TCRbeta CDR3 regions from genomic DNA. The paper's data handling went like this. Nucleated cell counts per sample were estimated from amplification of reference gene primers within the assay. Sequence reads were collapsed and filtered to measure the absolute abundance of every unique TCRbeta CDR3 rearrangement. For each sample, productive Simpson clonality was calculated as the square root of Simpson's diversity index over productive rearrangements. TCRdb re-hosts the immuneACCESS table, in-frame sequences only. Its copies lack some clones; in the studies checked, an unresolved V gene accounts for under half of them, and the cause for the rest is not known. Clonal size and the V and J genes are those of that table, whereas D and trimming came from the DNA. Counted in this sample were about 74,000 clones; more than 80% of them appeared once. Of the sample, less than 15% is held by the ten largest clones.

The origin of this receptor is a human donor in a cohort sampled during active COVID-19. Source material: peripheral blood. The V gene is TRBV28 and the J gene is TRBJ1-6, with no confidently assigned D gene. This receptor carries the CDR3 CASSGRDAGSYNSPLHF. The DNA sequence follows: TGTGCCAGCAGTGGGAGAGACGCCGGCTCCTATAATTCACCCCTCCACTTT.